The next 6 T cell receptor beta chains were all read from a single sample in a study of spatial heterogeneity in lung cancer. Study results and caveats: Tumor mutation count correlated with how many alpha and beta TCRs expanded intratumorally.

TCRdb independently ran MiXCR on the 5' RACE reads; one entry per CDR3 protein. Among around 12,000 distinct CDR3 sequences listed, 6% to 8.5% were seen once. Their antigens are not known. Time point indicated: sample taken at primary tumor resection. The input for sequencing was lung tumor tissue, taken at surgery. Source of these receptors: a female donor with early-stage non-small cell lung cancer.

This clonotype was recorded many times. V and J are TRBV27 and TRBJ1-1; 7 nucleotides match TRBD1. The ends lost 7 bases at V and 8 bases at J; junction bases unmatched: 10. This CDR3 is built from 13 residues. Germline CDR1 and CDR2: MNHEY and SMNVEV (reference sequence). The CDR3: CASTKTGFTEAFF. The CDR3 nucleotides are TGTGCCAGCACAAAGACAGGGTTCACAGAAGCTTTCTTT.

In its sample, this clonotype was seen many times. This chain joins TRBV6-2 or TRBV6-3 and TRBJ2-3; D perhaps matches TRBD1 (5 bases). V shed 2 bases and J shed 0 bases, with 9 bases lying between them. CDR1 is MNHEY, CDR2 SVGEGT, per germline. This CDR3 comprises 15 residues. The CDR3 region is CASSYLGLSTDTQYF. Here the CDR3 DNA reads TGTGCCAGCAGTTACCTGGGGCTCAGCACAGATACGCAGTATTTT.

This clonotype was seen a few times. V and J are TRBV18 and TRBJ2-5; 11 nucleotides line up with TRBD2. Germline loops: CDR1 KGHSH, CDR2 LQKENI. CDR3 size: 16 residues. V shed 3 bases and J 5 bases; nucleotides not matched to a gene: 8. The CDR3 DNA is TGTGCCAGCTCACCCGACCTGACTAGCGGGGTGGAGACCCAGTACTTC. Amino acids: CASSPDLTSGVETQYF.

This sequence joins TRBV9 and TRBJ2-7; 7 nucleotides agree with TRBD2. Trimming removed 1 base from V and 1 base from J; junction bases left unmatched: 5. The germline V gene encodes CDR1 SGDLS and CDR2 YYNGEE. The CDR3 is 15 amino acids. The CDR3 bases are TGTGCCAGCAGCGTATCTACGGGAGGTTCCTACGAGCAGTACTTC. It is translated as CASSVSTGGSYEQYF. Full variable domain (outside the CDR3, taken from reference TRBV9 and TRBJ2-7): DSGVTQTPKHLITATGQRVTLRCSPRSGDLSVYWYQQSLDQGLQFLIQYYNGEERAKGNILERFSAQQFPDLHSELNLSSLELGDSALYFCASSVSTGGSYEQYFGPGTRLTVT.

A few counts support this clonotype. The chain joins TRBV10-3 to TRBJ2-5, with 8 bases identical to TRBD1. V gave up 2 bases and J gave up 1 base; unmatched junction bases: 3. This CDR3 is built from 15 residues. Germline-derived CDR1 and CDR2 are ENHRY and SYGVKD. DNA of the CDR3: TGTGCCATCAGTGAGCAAACAGGGGGCCAAGAGACCCAGTACTTC. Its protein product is CAISEQTGGQETQYF.

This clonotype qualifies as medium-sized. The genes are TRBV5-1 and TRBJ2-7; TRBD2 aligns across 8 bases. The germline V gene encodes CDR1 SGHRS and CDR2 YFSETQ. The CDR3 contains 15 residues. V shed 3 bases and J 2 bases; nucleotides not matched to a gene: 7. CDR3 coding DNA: TGCGCCAGCAGCTGGGGGACTAGGGAAGCCTACGAGCAGTACTTC. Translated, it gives CASSWGTREAYEQYF.